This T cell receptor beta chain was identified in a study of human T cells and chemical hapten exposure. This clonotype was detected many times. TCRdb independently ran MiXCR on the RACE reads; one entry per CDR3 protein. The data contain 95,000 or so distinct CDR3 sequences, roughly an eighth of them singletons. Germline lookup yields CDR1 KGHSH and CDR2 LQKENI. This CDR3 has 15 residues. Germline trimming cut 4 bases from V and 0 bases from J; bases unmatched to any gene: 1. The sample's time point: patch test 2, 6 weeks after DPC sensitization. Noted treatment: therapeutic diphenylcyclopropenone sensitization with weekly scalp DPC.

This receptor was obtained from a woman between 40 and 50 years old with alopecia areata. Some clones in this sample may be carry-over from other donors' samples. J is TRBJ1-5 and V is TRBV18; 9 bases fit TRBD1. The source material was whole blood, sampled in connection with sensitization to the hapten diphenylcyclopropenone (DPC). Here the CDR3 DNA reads TGTGCCAGCTCACGGACAGGGGATAGCAATCAGCCCCAGCATTTT. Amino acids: CASSRTGDSNQPQHF. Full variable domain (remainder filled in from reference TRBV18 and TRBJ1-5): NAGVMQNPRHLVRRRGQEARLRCSPMKGHSHVYWYRQLPEEGLKFMVYLQKENIIDESGMPKERFSAEFPKEGPSILRIQQVVRGDSAAYFCASSRTGDSNQPQHFGDGTRLSIL.